Listed below are T cell receptor beta chains from one sample, sequenced in a study of CD8+CD57+ T cells in acquired aplastic anemia. TCRdb re-derived calls from the reads in MiXCR, one entry per CDR3 protein. The sample consists of about 150,000 distinct CDR3 sequences, less than 60% of them appearing once. Sequencing was done on a sample of sorted CD4+, CD8+, or CD8+CD57+ T cells (not recorded which) from PBMCs. The receptors were sampled from a human donor with aplastic anemia. Both conserved end residues are part of each CDR3. A D gene is named only where the DNA matches it firmly. Size values are once, few and many counts, or a class for expanded clones, and some rows have none.

TRBJ1-1 NA TRBV10-3 NA TGTGCCATCAGTGAGTCGACGGGGGTAAGCACTGAAGCTTTCTTT CAISESTGVSTEAFF
TRBJ2-5 NA TRBV30 TRBD2 TGTGCCTGGAGTCTGGGACTAGCGGGAGGACAAGAGACCCAGTACTTC CAWSLGLAGGQETQYF
TRBJ2-3 many TRBV3-1 TRBD2 TGTGCCAGCAGCACCGGCGGCGGGGGAATTACAGATACGCAGTATTTT CASSTGGGGITDTQYF
TRBJ2-3 NA TRBV7-9 NA TGTGCCAGCAGCCCCAGTCAGGATACGCAGTATTTT CASSPSQDTQYF
TRBJ2-5 NA TRBV7-7 NA TGTGCCAGCAGCTCCGGCAGGGTATGGCAAGAGACCCAGTACTTC CASSSGRVWQETQYF
TRBJ1-6 NA TRBV2 NA TGTGCCAGCAGTCAAGGGCCAGCTTATAATTCACCCCTCCACTTT CASSQGPAYNSPLHF
TRBJ2-5 NA TRBV12-3/TRBV12-4 TRBD2 TGTGCCTACCCTCCCTCTGGGGCGGGGGGGCAAGAGACCCAGTACTTC CAYPPSGAGGQETQYF
TRBJ2-1 NA TRBV10-2 TRBD1 TGTGCCAGCAGCCCGGACAGGTTGTACAATGAGCAGTTCTTC CASSPDRLYNEQFF
TRBJ2-3 once TRBV10-2 TRBD2 TGCGCCAGCAGCCGACCGACTAGCGGGACCTACGAGCAGTATTTT CASSRPTSGTYEQYF
TRBJ2-5 NA TRBV6-1 NA TGTGCCAGCAGGGGGTTGTATCGGCAAGAGACCCAGTACTTC CASRGLYRQETQYF
TRBJ2-1 NA TRBV15 TRBD2 TGTGCCACCAGCAGAGACCTAGCGGGACGGGCCTACAATGAGCAGTTCTTC CATSRDLAGRAYNEQFF
TRBJ1-1 many TRBV7-9 NA TGTGCCAGCAGCCCAAAGGGCTGGGTAAGAGACACTGAAGCTTTCTTT CASSPKGWVRDTEAFF
TRBJ2-5 once TRBV10-2 NA TGCGCCAGCAGTGAGGTTCGACAAGAGAGCCAGTACTTC CASSEVRQESQYF
TRBJ1-5 NA TRBV24-1 TRBD1 TGTGCCACCAGTGATTTGGGACAGGGTGATCAGCCCCAGCATTTT CATSDLGQGDQPQHF
TRBJ1-5 NA TRBV10-2 TRBD1 TGCGCCAGCAGTGAGCTGGGACAGGGCAATCAGCCCCAGCATTTT CASSELGQGNQPQHF
TRBJ1-2 NA TRBV10-3 NA TGTGCCATCAGGGTCCCCTTGACGGGGAACTATGGCTACACCTTC CAIRVPLTGNYGYTF
TRBJ1-1 NA TRBV11-1 TRBD1 TGTGCCAGCACCCCAACGTCGGGACAGGTGAAAATGTTCGTTGAAGCTTTCTTT CASTPTSGQVKMFVEAFF
TRBJ2-7 NA TRBV7-2 NA TGTGCCAGCAGCTTCGACAGCACCTACGAGCAGTACTTC CASSFDSTYEQYF
TRBJ2-7 NA TRBV7-9 NA TGTGCCGTTTTCCTCCCGCTCACTTACGAGCAGTGCTTC CAVFLPLTYEQCF
TRBJ1-1 many TRBV6-5 NA TGTGCCAGCAGTTACAGCTCTTTGAACACTGAAGCTTTCTTT CASSYSSLNTEAFF
TRBJ1-3 many TRBV4-3 NA TGCGCCAGCAGCCAAGATTGGGGGTCTGGAAACACCATATATTTT CASSQDWGSGNTIYF
TRBJ1-4 NA TRBV11-2 TRBD1 TGTGCCAGCAGCCTCGGGACAGGGCACGAAAAACTGTTTTTT CASSLGTGHEKLFF
TRBJ2-6 few TRBV10-3 NA TGTGCCATCAGTGAGACCGCTGTCTCTGGGGCCAACGTCCTGACTTTC CAISETAVSGANVLTF
TRBJ2-7 NA TRBV7-9 TRBD1 TGTGCCAGCAGCTCCAATCACCTTCGGACAGGGCAGTATGGGGAGCAGTACTTC CASSSNHLRTGQYGEQYF
TRBJ1-1 many TRBV5-4 NA TGTGCCAGCAGCTTGAGTGGGGACCTCGGCGCTGAAGCTTTCTTT CASSLSGDLGAEAFF
TRBJ2-5 NA TRBV7-7 NA TGTGCTGGCAGCCCCAACAGACAAGAGACCCAGTACTTC CAGSPNRQETQYF
TRBJ1-1 many TRBV2 NA TGTGCCAGCAGTGAAGGGCCCGAACCTTTTACGCACACTGAAGCTTTCTTT CASSEGPEPFTHTEAFF
TRBJ1-2 many TRBV2 TRBD1 TGTGCCAGCAGTCTTCGACAGGGTGAAAACTATGGCTACACCTTC CASSLRQGENYGYTF
TRBJ2-7 NA TRBV20-1 TRBD1 TGCAGTGCTAGAGCCCGGGACAGGGGGCACCTGCAGTACTTC CSARARDRGHLQYF
TRBJ2-3 many TRBV5-5 NA TGTGCCAGCAGCTGGACCAAACGGGATACGCAGTATTTT CASSWTKRDTQYF
TRBJ2-1 many TRBV3-1 NA TGTGCCAGCAGCCTCAGAGGCGATGAGCAGTTCTTC CASSLRGDEQFF
TRBJ1-1 NA TRBV2 TRBD1 TGTGCCAGCAGGGGGACAGGGCGGACTGTCGCTGAAGCTTTCTTT CASRGTGRTVAEAFF
TRBJ2-7 many TRBV3-1 TRBD1 TGTGCCAGCAGCCAAACAGGGGGTCAAGCCTACGAGCAGTACTTC CASSQTGGQAYEQYF
TRBJ1-2 many TRBV19 TRBD1 TGTGCCAGTGGACAGGCTCGAGGTGGCTACACCTTC CASGQARGGYTF
TRBJ1-2 few TRBV10-3 NA TGTGCCATCAGTGAGCCTCACCGCTATGGCTACACCTTC CAISEPHRYGYTF
TRBJ1-2 many TRBV7-9 NA TGTGCCAGCAGCCCACCCTCGGCAGGAGATTATGGCTACACCTTC CASSPPSAGDYGYTF
TRBJ1-1 NA TRBV11-2 NA TGTGCCAGCAGCTTTCAAACTGCTGAGTTTTCGAACACTGAAGCTTTCTTT CASSFQTAEFSNTEAFF
TRBJ1-4 many TRBV5-6 NA TGTGCCAGCAGCGAGTGGGCGGGAAAACTGTTTTTT CASSEWAGKLFF
TRBJ2-7 NA TRBV5-4 TRBD1 TGTGCCAGCAGAACAGGGGTAGTACCGTGGGAGCAGTACTTC CASRTGVVPWEQYF
TRBJ2-7 NA TRBV4-1 NA TGCGCCAGCAGCTCTGGGGGGCACACTTCCTACGAGCAGTACTTC CASSSGGHTSYEQYF
TRBJ2-7 NA TRBV29-1 TRBD1 TGCAGCGTCACACAGGGGCGGAGCGAGCAGTACTTC CSVTQGRSEQYF
TRBJ2-7 NA TRBV7-9 NA TGTGCCAGCAGCGGGACCCCCGAGCAGTACTTC CASSGTPEQYF
TRBJ1-2 few TRBV20-1 TRBD1 TGCAGTGCGGAAGGACAGGGCTGGGGTGGCTATGGCTACACCTTC CSAEGQGWGGYGYTF
TRBJ2-7 many TRBV4-1 NA TGCGCCAGCAGCCAAGTATCGGACTCCTTCTACGAGCAGTACTTC CASSQVSDSFYEQYF
TRBJ1-4 many TRBV19 NA TGTGCCAGTAGTATAGCCCTTAATGAAAAACTGTTTTTT CASSIALNEKLFF
TRBJ2-1 once TRBV5-4 NA TGTGCCAGCAGCTTGAAGACGGGATCCAATGAGCAGTTCTTC CASSLKTGSNEQFF
TRBJ2-1 few TRBV24-1 TRBD2 TGTGCCACCAGGCTCGTAGCGGGAGGGTGGAATGAGCAGTTCTTC CATRLVAGGWNEQFF
TRBJ1-2 once TRBV10-1 NA TGCGCCAGCAGCGCAGGGGTATCCTATGGCTACACCTTC CASSAGVSYGYTF